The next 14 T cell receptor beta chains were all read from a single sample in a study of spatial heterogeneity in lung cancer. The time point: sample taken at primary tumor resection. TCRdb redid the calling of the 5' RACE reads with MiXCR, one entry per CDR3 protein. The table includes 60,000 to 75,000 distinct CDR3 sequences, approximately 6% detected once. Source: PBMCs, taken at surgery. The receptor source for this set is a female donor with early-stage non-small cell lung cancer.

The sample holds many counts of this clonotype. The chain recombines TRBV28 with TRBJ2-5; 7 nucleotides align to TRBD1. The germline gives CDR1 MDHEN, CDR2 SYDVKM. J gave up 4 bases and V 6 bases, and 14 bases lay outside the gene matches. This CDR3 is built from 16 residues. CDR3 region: CASRGGVRGSVETQYF. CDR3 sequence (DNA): TGTGCCAGCAGAGGTGGAGTCAGGGGGTCGGTAGAGACCCAGTACTTC.

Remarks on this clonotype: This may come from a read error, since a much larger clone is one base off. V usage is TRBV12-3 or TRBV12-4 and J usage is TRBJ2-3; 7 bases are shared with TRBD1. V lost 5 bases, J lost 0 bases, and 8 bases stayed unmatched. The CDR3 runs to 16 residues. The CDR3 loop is CASSPETGYSTDTQYF. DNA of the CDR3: TGTGCCAGCAGTCCAGAGACAGGGTACAGCACAGATACGCAGTATTTT.

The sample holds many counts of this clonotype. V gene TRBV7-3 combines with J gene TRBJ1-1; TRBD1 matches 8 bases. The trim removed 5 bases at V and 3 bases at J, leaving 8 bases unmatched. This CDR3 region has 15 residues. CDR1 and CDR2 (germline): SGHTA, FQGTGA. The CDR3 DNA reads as TGTGCCAGCAGCCCACAGGGGGTCGGTCACACTGAAGCTTTCTTT. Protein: CASSPQGVGHTEAFF.

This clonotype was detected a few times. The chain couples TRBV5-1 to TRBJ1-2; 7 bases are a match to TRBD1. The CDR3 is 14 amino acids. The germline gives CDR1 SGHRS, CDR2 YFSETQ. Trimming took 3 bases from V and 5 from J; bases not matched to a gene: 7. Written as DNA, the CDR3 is TGCGCCAGCAGCTCTACAGGGGACGGTTATGGCTACACCTTC. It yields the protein CASSSTGDGYGYTF.

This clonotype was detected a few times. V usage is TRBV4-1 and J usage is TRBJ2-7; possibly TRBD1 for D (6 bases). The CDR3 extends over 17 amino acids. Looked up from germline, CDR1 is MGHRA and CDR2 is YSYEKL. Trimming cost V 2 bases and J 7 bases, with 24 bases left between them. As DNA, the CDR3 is TGCGCCAGCAGCCAATTACCTACGACAGGTAACTCTAGGGAGCAGTACTTC. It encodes CASSQLPTTGNSREQYF.

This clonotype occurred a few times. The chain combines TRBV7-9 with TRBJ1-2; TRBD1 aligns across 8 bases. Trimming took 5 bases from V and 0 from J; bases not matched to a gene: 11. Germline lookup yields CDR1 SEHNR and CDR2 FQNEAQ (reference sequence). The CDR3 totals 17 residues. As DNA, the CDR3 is TGTGCCAGCAGCGGCCGGACAGGGCCCCGCACTAACTATGGCTACACCTTC. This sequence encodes CASSGRTGPRTNYGYTF.

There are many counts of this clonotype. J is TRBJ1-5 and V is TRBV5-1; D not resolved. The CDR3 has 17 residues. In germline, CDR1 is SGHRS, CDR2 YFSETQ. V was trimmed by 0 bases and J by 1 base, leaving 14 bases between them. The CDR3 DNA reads TGCGCCAGCAGCTTGGCTATGGCCAGTGAAAGCAATCAGCCCCAGCATTTT. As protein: CASSLAMASESNQPQHF.

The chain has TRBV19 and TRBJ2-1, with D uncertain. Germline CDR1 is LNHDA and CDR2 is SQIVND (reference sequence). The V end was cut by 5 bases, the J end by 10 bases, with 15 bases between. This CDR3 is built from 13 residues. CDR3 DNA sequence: TGTGCCAGTAGTTTCCGGGCAGATTTGGAGCAGTTCTTC. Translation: CASSFRADLEQFF.

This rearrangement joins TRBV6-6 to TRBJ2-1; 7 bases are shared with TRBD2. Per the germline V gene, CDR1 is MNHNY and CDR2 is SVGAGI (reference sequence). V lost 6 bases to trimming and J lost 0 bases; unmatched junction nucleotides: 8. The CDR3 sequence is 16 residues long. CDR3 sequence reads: CASSHGGTLSYNEQFF. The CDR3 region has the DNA TGTGCCAGCAGCCACGGGGGGACTCTCTCCTACAATGAGCAGTTCTTC.

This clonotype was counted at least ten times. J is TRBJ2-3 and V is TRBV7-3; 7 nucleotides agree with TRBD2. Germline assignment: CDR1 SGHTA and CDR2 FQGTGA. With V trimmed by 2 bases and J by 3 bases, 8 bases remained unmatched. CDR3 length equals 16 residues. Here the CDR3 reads CASSLEASGNTDTQYF. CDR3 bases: TGTGCCAGCAGCTTAGAGGCTAGCGGAAATACAGATACGCAGTATTTT.

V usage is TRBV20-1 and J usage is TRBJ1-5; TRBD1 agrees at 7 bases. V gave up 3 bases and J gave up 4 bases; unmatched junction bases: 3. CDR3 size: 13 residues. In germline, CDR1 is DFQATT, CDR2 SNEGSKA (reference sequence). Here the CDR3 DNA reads TGCAGTGCTAGTGGGACAGAGAATCAGCCCCAGCATTTT. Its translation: CSASGTENQPQHF.

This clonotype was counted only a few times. CDR3 amino acids: CASSTGLESQPQHF. CDR3 nucleotide sequence: TGTGCCAGCAGCACTGGACTGGAAAGTCAGCCCCAGCATTTT. The rearrangement uses TRBV7-2 and TRBJ1-5, with unresolved D. The CDR3 covers 14 residues. V was clipped by 5 bases and J by 6 bases, with 14 bases between them. Germline CDR1 and CDR2: SGHTA and FQGNSA. The full variable domain, with the rest looked up from reference TRBV7-2 and TRBJ1-5, is GAGVSQSPSNKVTEKGKDVELRCDPISGHTALYWYRQSLGQGLEFLIYFQGNSAPDKSGLPSDRFSAERTGGSVSTLTIQRTQQEDSAVYLCASSTGLESQPQHFGDGTRLSIL.

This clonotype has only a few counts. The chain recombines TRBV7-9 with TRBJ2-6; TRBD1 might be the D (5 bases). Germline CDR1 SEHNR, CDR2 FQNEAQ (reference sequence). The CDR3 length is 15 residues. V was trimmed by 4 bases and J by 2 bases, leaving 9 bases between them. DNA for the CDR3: TGTGCCAGCAGCTCAGGGTCCCCTGGGGCCAACGTCCTGACTTTC. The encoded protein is CASSSGSPGANVLTF.

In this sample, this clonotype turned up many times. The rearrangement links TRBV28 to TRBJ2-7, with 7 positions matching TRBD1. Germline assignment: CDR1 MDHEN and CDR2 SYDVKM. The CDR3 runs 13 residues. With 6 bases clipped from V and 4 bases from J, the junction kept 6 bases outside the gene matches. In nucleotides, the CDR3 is TGTGCCAGCAGCCTGGGACAGATGTACGAGCAGTACTTC. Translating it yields CASSLGQMYEQYF.